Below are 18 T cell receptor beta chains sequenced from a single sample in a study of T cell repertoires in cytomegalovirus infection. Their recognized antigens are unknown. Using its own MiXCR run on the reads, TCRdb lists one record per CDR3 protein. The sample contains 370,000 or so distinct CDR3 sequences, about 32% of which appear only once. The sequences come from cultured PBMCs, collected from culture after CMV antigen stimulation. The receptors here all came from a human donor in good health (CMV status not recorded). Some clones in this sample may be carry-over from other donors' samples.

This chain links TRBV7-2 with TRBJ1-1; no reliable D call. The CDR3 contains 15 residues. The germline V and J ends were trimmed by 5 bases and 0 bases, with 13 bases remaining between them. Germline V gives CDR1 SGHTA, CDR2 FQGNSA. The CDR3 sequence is CASSHRGRLNTEAFF. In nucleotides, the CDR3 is TGTGCCAGCAGCCATCGAGGCAGGTTGAACACTGAAGCTTTCTTT.

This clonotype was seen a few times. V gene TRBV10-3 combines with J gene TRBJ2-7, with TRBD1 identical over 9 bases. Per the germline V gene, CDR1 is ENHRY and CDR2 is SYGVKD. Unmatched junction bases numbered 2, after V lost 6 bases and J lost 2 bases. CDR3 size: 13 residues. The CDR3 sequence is CAIRGQGTYEQYV. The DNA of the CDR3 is TGTGCCATCAGGGGACAGGGAACCTACGAGCAGTACGTC.

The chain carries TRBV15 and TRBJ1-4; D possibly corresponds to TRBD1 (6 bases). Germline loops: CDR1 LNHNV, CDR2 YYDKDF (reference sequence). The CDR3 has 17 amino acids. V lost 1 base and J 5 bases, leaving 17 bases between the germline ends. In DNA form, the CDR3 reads TGTGCCACCAGCAGAGGTGGCAGGACAGCCTTAAATGAAAAACTGTTTTTT. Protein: CATSRGGRTALNEKLFF.

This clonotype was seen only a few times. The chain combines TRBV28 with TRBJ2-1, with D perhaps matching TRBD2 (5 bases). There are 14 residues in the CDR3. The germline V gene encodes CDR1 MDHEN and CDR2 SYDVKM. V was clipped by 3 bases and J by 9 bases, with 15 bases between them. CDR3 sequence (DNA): TGTGCCAGCAGTTTCTTACTAGAGGAGGTTGAGCAGTTCTTC. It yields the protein CASSFLLEEVEQFF.

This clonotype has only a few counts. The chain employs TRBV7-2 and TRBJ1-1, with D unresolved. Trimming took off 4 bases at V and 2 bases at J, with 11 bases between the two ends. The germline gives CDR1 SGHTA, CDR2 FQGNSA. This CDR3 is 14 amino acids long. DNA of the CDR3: TGTGCCAGCAGCTCAGGCCCGGGAAACACTGAAGCTTTCTTT. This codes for CASSSGPGNTEAFF.

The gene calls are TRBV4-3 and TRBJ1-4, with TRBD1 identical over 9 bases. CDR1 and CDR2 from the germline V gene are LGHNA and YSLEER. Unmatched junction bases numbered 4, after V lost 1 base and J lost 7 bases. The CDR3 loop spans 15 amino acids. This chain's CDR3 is CASSQGRTGVEKLFF. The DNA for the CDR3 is TGCGCCAGCAGCCAAGGCCGGACAGGGGTTGAAAAACTGTTTTTT.

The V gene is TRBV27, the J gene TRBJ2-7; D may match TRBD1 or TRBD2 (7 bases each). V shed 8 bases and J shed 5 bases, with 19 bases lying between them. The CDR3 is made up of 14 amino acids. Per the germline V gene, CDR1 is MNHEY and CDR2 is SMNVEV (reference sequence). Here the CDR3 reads CASSRGRGVDEQYV. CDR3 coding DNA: TGTGCCAGCTCCAGGGGGAGGGGTGTGGACGAGCAGTACGTC.

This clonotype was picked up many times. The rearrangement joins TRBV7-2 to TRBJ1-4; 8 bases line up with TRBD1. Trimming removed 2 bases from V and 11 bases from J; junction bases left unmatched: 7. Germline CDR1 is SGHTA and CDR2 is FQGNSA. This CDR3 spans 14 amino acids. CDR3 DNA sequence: TGTGCCAGCAGCTTACGCGGACAGGGCGGGAAACTGTTTTTT. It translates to CASSLRGQGGKLFF.

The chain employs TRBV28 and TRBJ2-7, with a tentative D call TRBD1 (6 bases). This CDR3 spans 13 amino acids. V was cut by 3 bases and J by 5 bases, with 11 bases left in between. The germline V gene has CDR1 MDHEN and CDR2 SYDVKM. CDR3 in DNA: TGTGCCAGCAGTTTGCAGGGGTCCCACGAGCAGTACTTC. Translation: CASSLQGSHEQYF.

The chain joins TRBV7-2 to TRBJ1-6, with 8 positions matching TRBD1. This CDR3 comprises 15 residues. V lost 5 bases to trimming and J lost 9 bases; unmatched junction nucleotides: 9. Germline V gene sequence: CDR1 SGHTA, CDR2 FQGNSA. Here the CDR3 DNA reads TGTGCCAGCAGCCTGGACAGGGTCCGGGCTTCACCCCTCCACTTT. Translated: CASSLDRVRASPLHF.

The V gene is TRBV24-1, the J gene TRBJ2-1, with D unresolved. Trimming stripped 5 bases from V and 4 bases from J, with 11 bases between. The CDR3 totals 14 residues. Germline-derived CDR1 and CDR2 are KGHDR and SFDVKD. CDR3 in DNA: TGTGCCACCAGTGGGATTGACACGTACAATGAGCAGTTCTTC. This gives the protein CATSGIDTYNEQFF.

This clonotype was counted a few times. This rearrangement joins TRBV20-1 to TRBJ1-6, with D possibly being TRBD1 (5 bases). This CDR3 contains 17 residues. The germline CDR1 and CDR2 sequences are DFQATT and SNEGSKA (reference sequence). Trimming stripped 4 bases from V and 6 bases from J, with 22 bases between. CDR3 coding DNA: TGCAGTGCTATACTCGGGCCCCAGGGAAGTCGTAATTCACCCCTCCACTTT. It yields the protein CSAILGPQGSRNSPLHF.

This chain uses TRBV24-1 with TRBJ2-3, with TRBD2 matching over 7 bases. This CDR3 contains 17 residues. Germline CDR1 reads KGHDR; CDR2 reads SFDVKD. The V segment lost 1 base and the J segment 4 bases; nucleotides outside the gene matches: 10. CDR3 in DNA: TGTGCCACCAGTGATTTCTGGGCTAGCGGAATGTCAGATACGCAGTATTTT. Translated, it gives CATSDFWASGMSDTQYF.

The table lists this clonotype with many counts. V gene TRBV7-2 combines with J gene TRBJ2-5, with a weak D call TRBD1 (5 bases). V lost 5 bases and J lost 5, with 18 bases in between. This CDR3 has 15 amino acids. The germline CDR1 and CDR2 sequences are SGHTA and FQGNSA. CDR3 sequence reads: CASSNPRGAGETQYF. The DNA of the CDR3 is TGTGCCAGCAGCAACCCGCGCGGAGCAGGGGAGACCCAGTACTTC.

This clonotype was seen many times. CDR3 DNA sequence: TGCGCCAGCAGCCAAGTTGGGACAGGAGGGTCCCCCTACGAGCAGTACTTC. The encoded protein is CASSQVGTGGSPYEQYF. V usage is TRBV4-1 and J usage is TRBJ2-7; 8 bases match TRBD1. J was trimmed by 2 bases and V by 1 base; bases with no gene match: 10. This CDR3 contains 17 residues. Germline CDR1 reads MGHRA; CDR2 reads YSYEKL.

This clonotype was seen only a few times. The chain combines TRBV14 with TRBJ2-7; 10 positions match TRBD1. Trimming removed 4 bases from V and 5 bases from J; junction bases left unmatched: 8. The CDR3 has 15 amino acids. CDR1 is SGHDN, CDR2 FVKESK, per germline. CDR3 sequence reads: CASSPEDRGLDEQYF. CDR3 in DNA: TGTGCCAGCAGCCCAGAAGACAGGGGGCTTGACGAGCAGTACTTC.

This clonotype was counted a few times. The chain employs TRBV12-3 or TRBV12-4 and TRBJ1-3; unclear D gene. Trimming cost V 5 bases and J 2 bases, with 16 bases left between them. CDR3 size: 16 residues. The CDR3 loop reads CASSASGARAGNTIYF. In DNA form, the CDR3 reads TGTGCCAGCAGTGCCTCTGGAGCACGTGCTGGAAACACCATATATTTT.

The CDR3 spells CASSRDLRSAAQGPHEQYF. In nucleotides, the CDR3 is TGCGCCAGCAGCCGGGACCTACGGTCGGCAGCTCAGGGACCCCACGAGCAGTACTTC. This rearrangement joins TRBV4-1 to TRBJ2-7; D may correspond to TRBD1 or TRBD2 (5 bases each). CDR1 is MGHRA and CDR2 is YSYEKL in the germline V gene. V lost 4 bases, J lost 5 bases, and 30 bases lay in between. This CDR3 spans 19 amino acids.